This T cell receptor (beta chain) comes out of a study of T cells in Graves' hyperthyroidism and ophthalmopathy. General study points: Most clonotypes expanded in the thyroid (above 0.001) were also present in blood.

This clonotype came up a few times. The antigen remains unidentified. V was clipped by 4 bases and J by 4 bases; unmatched bases: 3. The germline V gene has CDR1 SGHNT and CDR2 YYREEE (reference sequence). CDR3 length equals 14 residues. Template material for amplifying TCR beta CDR3 regions consisted of RNA transcripts. HTBI primers drove first-round RT-PCR of the TCR CDR3. TCRdb passed the multiplex PCR reads through MiXCR, listing each CDR3 protein once. The table shows about 380,000 distinct CDR3 sequences, with roughly 14% occurring only once. Patients counted as stable if ophthalmopathy did not develop within 18 months. Disease duration under 2 months; hyperthyroidism patients were aged 18 to 65. The diagnoses drew upon clinical symptoms, serum thyroxine and TRAb, thyroid ultrasound and orbital computed tomography.

The source material was blood. This clonotype was obtained from an older woman with Graves' hyperthyroidism. The gene calls are TRBV5-4 and TRBJ2-1, with TRBD2 identical over 9 bases. The DNA of the CDR3 is TGTGCCAGCAGCGCGGGACTAGCTTACAATGAGCAGTTCTTC. Its translation is CASSAGLAYNEQFF.